Listed below are T cell receptor beta chains from one sample, sequenced in a study of identical twins. Each CDR3 protein gets one entry after TCRdb re-called the 5' RACE reads with MiXCR. This sample has 450,000 or so distinct CDR3 sequences; 13% to 15% occur once, and the top ten carry over 0.5%. The same specimen was also included in a second study, on yellow fever vaccine responses in identical twins.

The sequenced material came from CD4+ T cells sorted from blood. The receptor source for this set is a young woman in good health. CDR3s include the opening cysteine and the closing phenylalanine or tryptophan. The D gene is left open where the match is weak. A row's size may be missing; if present it is once, few, many or a size class.

- - TRBJ2-2 TRBV20-1 CSVGGRRTGELFF TGCAGTGTTGGAGGGAGAAGGACCGGGGAGCTGTTTTTT
TRBD1 many TRBJ2-7 TRBV7-2 CASRTGAYEQYF TGTGCCAGCAGGACAGGGGCATACGAGCAGTACTTC
- few TRBJ2-3 TRBV20-1 CSARDTPSQYF TGCAGTGCTAGAGATACCCCTAGCCAGTATTTT
- few TRBJ2-1 TRBV10-3 CAISGLATPNEQFF TGTGCCATCAGTGGTCTAGCCACTCCCAATGAGCAGTTCTTC
- - TRBJ2-6 TRBV11-1 CASSWGLQSGANVLTF TGTGCCAGCAGCTGGGGGCTACAGTCTGGGGCCAACGTCCTGACTTTC
TRBD1 - TRBJ1-2 TRBV9 CASSVGQGFGYGYTF TGTGCCAGCAGCGTAGGACAGGGGTTCGGCTATGGCTACACCTTC
TRBD2 few TRBJ2-7 TRBV12-3/TRBV12-4 CASSLRLAGAEQYF TGTGCCAGCAGTTTAAGACTAGCGGGAGCCGAGCAGTACTTC
- - TRBJ2-1 TRBV3-1 CASSPEGSPWDEQFF TGTGCCAGCAGCCCCGAGGGATCCCCCTGGGATGAGCAGTTCTTC
- - TRBJ2-2 TRBV24-1 CATSDPNPEDTGELFF TGTGCCACCAGTGATCCGAACCCCGAAGACACCGGGGAGCTGTTTTTT
TRBD2 few TRBJ2-7 TRBV20-1 CSARGRGLALTYEQYF TGCAGTGCTAGAGGTCGGGGACTAGCGCTAACCTACGAGCAGTACTTC
- few TRBJ2-5 TRBV20-1 CSARDHLPPDRGETQYF TGCAGTGCTAGAGATCATTTACCCCCCGACCGTGGAGAGACCCAGTACTTC
TRBD1 few TRBJ2-4 TRBV7-9 CASSSSGQVAKNIQYF TGTGCCAGCAGCTCCTCAGGACAGGTAGCCAAAAACATTCAGTACTTC
- few TRBJ1-5 TRBV9 CASSVDASQPQHF TGTGCCAGCAGCGTAGATGCGAGTCAGCCCCAGCATTTT
- many TRBJ2-3 TRBV6-1 CASKGTPSGTDTQYF TGTGCCAGCAAAGGGACGCCCTCAGGCACAGATACGCAGTATTTT
TRBD2 - TRBJ2-3 TRBV9 CASSVRTSGTSTDTQYF TGTGCCAGCAGCGTTCGGACTAGCGGTACGAGCACAGATACGCAGTATTTT
- - TRBJ2-2 TRBV28 CASSPGTVFTGELFF TGTGCCAGCAGTCCCGGGACTGTGTTTACCGGGGAGCTGTTTTTT
- many TRBJ2-4 TRBV29-1 CSVDLGLNIQYF TGCAGCGTTGATCTAGGACTGAACATTCAGTACTTC
- - TRBJ2-7 TRBV19 CASSIGDSYEQYF TGTGCCAGTAGTATAGGCGACTCCTACGAGCAGTACTTC
- - TRBJ2-5 TRBV6-7 CASSYPPGRIQETQYF TGTGCCAGCAGTTACCCCCCGGGACGGATCCAAGAGACCCAGTACTTC
TRBD1 - TRBJ2-1 TRBV20-1 CSARATTGGTISSYNEQFF TGCAGTGCTAGAGCTACGACAGGGGGGACTATTTCCTCCTACAATGAGCAGTTCTTC
- few TRBJ1-1 TRBV9 CASSVGENTEAFF TGTGCCAGCAGCGTAGGAGAGAACACTGAAGCTTTCTTT
- few TRBJ1-5 TRBV29-1 CSVVLQAGLPQHF TGCAGCGTTGTTTTGCAAGCTGGTCTACCCCAGCATTTT
TRBD2 few TRBJ2-1 TRBV6-2/TRBV6-3 CASSYLLAGLNEQFF TGTGCCAGCAGTTATCTCCTAGCGGGGCTCAATGAGCAGTTCTTC
TRBD2 many TRBJ2-7 TRBV5-1 CASSTGGTSEYEQYF TGCGCCAGCAGCACTGGCGGGACTAGCGAATACGAGCAGTACTTC
- few TRBJ2-7 TRBV28 CASSSSLYEQYF TGTGCCAGCAGTTCCTCCCTATACGAGCAGTACTTC
- - TRBJ2-5 TRBV12-3/TRBV12-4 CASGQTGQETQYF TGTGCCAGCGGCCAGACAGGTCAAGAGACCCAGTACTTC
- few TRBJ2-1 TRBV24-1 CATSGPISYNEQFF TGTGCCACCAGTGGTCCAATCTCCTACAATGAGCAGTTCTTC
- many TRBJ2-2 TRBV11-2 CASSLETGELFF TGTGCCAGCAGCTTAGAAACCGGGGAGCTGTTTTTT
- - TRBJ2-3 TRBV7-3 CASSSDQGGTQYF TGTGCCAGCAGCTCGGACCAGGGCGGTACGCAGTATTTT
- many TRBJ1-3 TRBV29-1 CSVTYAGSGNTIYF TGCAGCGTGACCTATGCGGGGAGCGGAAACACCATATATTTT
TRBD1 - TRBJ2-3 TRBV6-5 CASSYQGAGTDTQYF TGTGCCAGCAGTTACCAGGGGGCTGGCACAGATACGCAGTATTTT
- many TRBJ2-7 TRBV20-1 CSASPTPTGYEQYF TGCAGTGCTAGTCCCACGCCCACCGGCTACGAGCAGTACTTC
- - TRBJ2-1 TRBV5-1 CASINTGDNNEQFF TGCGCCAGCATCAACACCGGGGATAACAATGAGCAGTTCTTC
- few TRBJ2-7 TRBV28 CASRDQGLGYEQYF TGTGCCAGCCGGGACCAGGGACTGGGTTACGAGCAGTACTTC
- few TRBJ1-1 TRBV3-1 CASSPRIGTMAEAFF TGTGCCAGCAGCCCACGCATCGGGACTATGGCTGAAGCTTTCTTT
- few TRBJ2-7 TRBV3-1 CASSQDVTGIYEQYF TGTGCCAGCAGCCAAGATGTGACGGGAATCTACGAGCAGTACTTC
TRBD1 - TRBJ2-1 TRBV6-2/TRBV6-3 CASRPRDSKHNEEFF TGTGCCAGCAGGCCCCGGGACAGTAAACACAATGAGGAGTTCTTC
TRBD2 - TRBJ2-1 TRBV5-1 CASSRTSEGYNEQFF TGCGCCAGCAGCCGCACTAGCGAGGGCTACAATGAGCAGTTCTTC
- few TRBJ1-6 TRBV11-2 CASSPSRENSPLHF TGTGCCAGCAGCCCCTCTAGGGAAAATTCACCCCTCCACTTT
TRBD1 - TRBJ2-1 TRBV4-2 CASSRDRAAYNEQFF TGTGCCAGCAGCCGGGACAGGGCGGCCTACAATGAGCAGTTCTTC
- few TRBJ2-7 TRBV13 CASSLGDGYRGEQYF TGTGCCAGCAGCTTAGGAGACGGCTACAGAGGCGAGCAGTACTTC
- few TRBJ2-7 TRBV6-2/TRBV6-3 CASRSDSGVNEQYF TGTGCCAGCAGGTCGGACAGCGGGGTCAACGAGCAGTACTTC
- - TRBJ1-1 TRBV3-1 CASSLQGLDTGAFF TGTGCCAGCAGCCTACAGGGATTGGACACTGGAGCTTTCTTT
- few TRBJ1-4 TRBV10-3 CAISGSNLDELFF TGTGCCATCAGTGGGTCGAACCTCGACGAACTGTTTTTT
- few TRBJ2-2 TRBV10-1 CASGDPGTGELFF TGCGCCAGCGGGGATCCGGGGACCGGGGAGCTGTTTTTT
- - TRBJ2-2 TRBV12-3/TRBV12-4 CASSLDEYTGELFF TGTGCCAGCAGTTTAGACGAGTACACCGGGGAGCTGTTTTTT
- few TRBJ2-3 TRBV2 CASRGFEGTDTQYF TGTGCCAGCAGAGGCTTTGAGGGGACAGATACGCAGTATTTT
TRBD1 few TRBJ2-3 TRBV3-1 CASSQRFPGQGSDTQYF TGTGCCAGCAGCCAACGGTTTCCGGGACAGGGGTCAGATACGCAGTATTTT
- few TRBJ2-3 TRBV20-1 CSALRSGSVADTQYF TGCAGTGCTCTAAGATCAGGGTCAGTCGCAGATACGCAGTATTTT
TRBD1 few TRBJ1-2 TRBV29-1 CSVENYRGIGGYTF TGCAGCGTTGAGAACTACAGGGGGATAGGTGGCTACACCTTC
TRBD1 few TRBJ2-7 TRBV20-1 CSARGQSSYEQYF TGCAGTGCTAGGGGACAGTCATCCTACGAGCAGTACTTC
- few TRBJ2-1 TRBV14 CASSQILLNSRPYNEQFF TGTGCCAGCAGCCAAATCCTCCTTAATAGCCGTCCCTACAATGAGCAGTTCTTC
- many TRBJ2-3 TRBV12-3/TRBV12-4 CASSPHGQGGTDTQYF TGTGCCAGCAGCCCACACGGACAAGGGGGCACAGATACGCAGTATTTT